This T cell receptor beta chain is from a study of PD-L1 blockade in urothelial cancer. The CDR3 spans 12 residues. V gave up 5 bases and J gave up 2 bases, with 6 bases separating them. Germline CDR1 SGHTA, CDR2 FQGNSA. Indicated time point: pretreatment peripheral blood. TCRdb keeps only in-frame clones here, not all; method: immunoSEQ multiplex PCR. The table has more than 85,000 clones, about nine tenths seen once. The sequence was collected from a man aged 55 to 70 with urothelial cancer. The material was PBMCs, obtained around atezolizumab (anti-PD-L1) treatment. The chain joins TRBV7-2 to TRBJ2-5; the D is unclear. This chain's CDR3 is CASSLLQETQYF. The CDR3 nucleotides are TGTGCCAGCAGCCTATTACAAGAGACCCAGTACTTC. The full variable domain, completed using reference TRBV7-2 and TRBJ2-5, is GAGVSQSPSNKVTEKGKDVELRCDPISGHTALYWYRQSLGQGLEFLIYFQGNSAPDKSGLPSDRFSAERTGGSVSTLTIQRTQQEDSAVYLCASSLLQETQYFGPGTRLLVL.